This T cell receptor beta chain was recovered during a study of T cells in tuberculosis (dated by TCRdb to between 2018 and 2020). Study-level background: The study combined CD1B tetramers and high-throughput TCR immunosequencing to characterize T cells specific for the mycobacterial lipid antigen glucose monomycolate (GMM). With over nine people per group, a South African clinical cohort compared IGRA-negative adolescents, IGRA-positive adolescents with latent tuberculosis, and adults with active tuberculosis. PBMC from active tuberculosis patients were archived either before standard anti-tuberculosis treatment began or within 7 days of the start of that treatment.

TCR libraries were generated with the immunoSEQ multiplex PCR assay, using TCR-beta and/or TCR-alpha/delta assays for each sample. The amplified TCR libraries were sequenced using the Illumina high-throughput platform. As for the original processing: Clustering and dimensionality reduction relied on pairwise TCRdist distances among GMM-specific receptors from T cells that were either sorted ex vivo or expanded in vitro. Each clinical repertoire was scored by mean NN-distance, the average TCRdist to the nearest 10% of tetramer-positive reference sequences. To compute GEM TCR motif frequency, the fraction of unique TCRs matching known GEM sequences by V/J usage and CDR3 length was calculated. Active tuberculosis was classified by linear discriminant analysis with leave-one-out cross-validation, implemented in scikit-learn. What TCRdb holds here is the immuneACCESS table cut down to in-frame rearrangements. Part of the clones is not present; checked against another copy, under half of the missing clones reflect an unresolved V gene, and the others are unexplained. That table is the source of V, J and clone size, and D and trimming were worked out from the DNA. This sample is represented by about 53,000 clones; nearly 95% of them were singletons. About 1.5% of the sample lies in the top ten.

V is clipped by 2 bases and J by 8 bases, and the sequence between their germline boundaries is 15 bases long. For CDR1 and CDR2, the germline V gene (reference sequence) lists SEHNR and FQNEAQ. From the cysteine up to the phenylalanine, the CDR3 has a length of 14 residues. Kept here is only the CDR3 DNA, which spans 42 bases and is read in frame from base 1. Reading the label with the study, this specimen's time point is: new active TB diagnosis, blood taken before or within 7 days of starting treatment. Patients with active tuberculosis were defined as newly diagnosed, HIV-seronegative South African adults aged 18 years or older. Confirmation of active tuberculosis came from positive sputum smear microscopy and/or a positive M. tuberculosis culture. Unsorted cryopreserved PBMC were immunosequenced, covering on average around 100,000 T cells per clinical donor. Comment on this clone: Its antigen is not yet known. One base away there is no much larger clone; base qualities are not given.

What the study reported, not specific to this receptor: Compared with IGRA-negative controls, TCR-alpha repertoires from active tuberculosis had smaller mean NN-distances to GMM-specific TCRs, which suggests that these TCRs underwent clonal expansion. Smaller NN-distances were partly driven by shorter CDR3-alpha lengths in active tuberculosis patients, and statistical significance was not reached for the TCR-beta difference. Clinical samples were selected based on the availability of cryopreserved specimens, with adults included as active tuberculosis cases and adolescents included as controls. A classifier using the diverse GMM-specific repertoire reached 87% accuracy (AUROC around 0.9), compared with approximately 70% accuracy using GEM motif frequencies.

The sequence was obtained from an adult with tuberculosis. The sequencing here drew on PBMCs, taken at tuberculosis diagnosis. The sequence joins TRBV7-9 to TRBJ1-2, with TRBD1 perhaps the D gene, on 5 matching bases. DNA sequence: TGTGCCAGCAGCTTAAACCTCCAGGGCGGCGGCTACACCTTC. Its protein product is CASSLNLQGGGYTF. The CDR3 plus the reference TRBV7-9 and TRBJ1-2 genes for the other parts give the full variable domain: DTGVSQNPRHKITKRGQNVTFRCDPISEHNRLYWYRQTLGQGPEFLTYFQNEAQLEKSRLLSDRFSAERPKGSFSTLEIQRTEQGDSAMYLCASSLNLQGGGYTFGSGTRLTVV.